This is a list of T cell receptor beta chains from one sample in a study of shared clonotypes between healthy human individuals. The method was immunoSEQ multiplex PCR; TCRdb's version includes in-frame clones alone and lacks a portion of them. Of hundreds of thousands of clones in the sample, about two thirds were seen once. Sample: memory CD4+ T cells sorted from blood. These receptors all stem from a woman aged 30 to 39 in good health. The CDR3 runs from the conserved cysteine through the conserved F or W. The D gene is left open where the match is weak. A clone size is listed for some rows: how often the clone was seen (once, few, many), or a class if it is expanded.

V	size	D	J	CDR3	DNA
TRBV5-1	NA	NA	TRBJ1-1	CASSLAGSRQRRAFF	TGCGCCAGCAGCTTGGCCGGCAGCAGACAACGAAGAGCTTTCTTT
TRBV5-1	NA	NA	TRBJ2-7	CASSLVSGTQGHEQYF	TGCGCCAGCAGCTTGGTCTCCGGGACACAAGGGCACGAGCAGTACTTC
TRBV27	NA	TRBD2	TRBJ2-3	CASREPGLVRSAQYF	TGTGCCAGCAGGGAACCGGGACTAGTACGCTCCGCGCAGTATTTT
TRBV10-2	many	NA	TRBJ2-2	CASTGEVSNTGELFF	TGCGCCAGCACGGGCGAGGTCTCAAACACCGGGGAGCTGTTTTTT
TRBV28	NA	NA	TRBJ1-2	CASSWDNRAGYTF	TGTGCCAGCAGTTGGGATAACAGGGCTGGCTACACCTTC
TRBV18	NA	TRBD1	TRBJ1-1	CASSPRQGESTEAFF	TGTGCCAGCTCACCGAGACAGGGGGAGAGCACTGAAGCTTTCTTT
TRBV5-1	many	NA	TRBJ2-2	CASVDSSGGTGELFF	TGCGCCTCCGTGGACTCCTCCGGAGGCACCGGGGAGCTGTTTTTT
TRBV6-1	few	NA	TRBJ1-5	CASSGEYSNQPQHF	TGTGCCAGCAGTGGGGAGTATAGCAATCAGCCCCAGCATTTT
TRBV28	NA	NA	TRBJ1-5	CASWQRYSNQPQHF	TGTGCCAGTTGGCAGCGATATAGCAATCAGCCCCAGCATTTT
TRBV9	NA	NA	TRBJ2-5	CASSSQPTSYGETQYF	TGTGCCAGCAGCTCCCAACCGACTAGTTATGGAGAGACCCAGTACTTC
TRBV5-4	once	TRBD2	TRBJ2-1	CASSLGPGLAVYNEQFF	TGTGCCAGCAGCTTGGGACCGGGACTAGCGGTGTACAATGAGCAGTTCTTC
TRBV6-1	NA	NA	TRBJ1-5	CASSARVSHQPQHF	TGTGCCAGCAGTGCCAGGGTTTCCCATCAGCCCCAGCATTTT
TRBV19	NA	NA	TRBJ2-6	CASSTSEGSGANVLTF	TGTGCCAGTAGTACGTCCGAGGGCTCTGGGGCCAACGTCCTGACTTTC
TRBV5-1	NA	NA	TRBJ2-7	CASSTEHSYEQYF	TGCGCCAGCAGCACAGAGCACTCCTACGAGCAGTACTTC
TRBV7-2	NA	NA	TRBJ2-3	CASSPRYSTDTQYF	TGTGCCAGCAGCCCGAGGTACAGCACAGATACGCAGTATTTT
TRBV5-1	NA	TRBD1	TRBJ2-2	CASRQDAGGTGELFF	TGCGCCAGCAGACAGGATGCAGGGGGAACCGGGGAGCTGTTTTTT
TRBV6-4	once	TRBD2	TRBJ2-1	CASSTGTSGEQFF	TGTGCCAGCAGCACCGGGACTAGTGGGGAGCAGTTCTTC
TRBV7-9	NA	NA	TRBJ1-1	CASSLLGRTEAFF	TGTGCCAGCAGCTTATTGGGACGTACTGAAGCTTTCTTT
TRBV12-1	NA	NA	TRBJ2-4	CASSSLAGLAKNIQYF	TGTGCCAGCAGCTCGTTAGCGGGGTTAGCCAAAAACATTCAGTACTTC
TRBV27	NA	TRBD2	TRBJ2-7	CASSFRGLADYEQYF	TGTGCCAGCAGTTTCCGCGGGCTAGCGGATTACGAGCAGTACTTC
TRBV7-9	NA	TRBD1	TRBJ1-4	CASSLGAGGEKLFF	TGTGCCAGCAGCTTAGGGGCAGGGGGTGAAAAACTGTTTTTT
TRBV5-6	once	NA	TRBJ2-7	CASSIRQGSPEQYF	TGTGCCAGCAGCATACGGCAGGGATCTCCCGAGCAGTACTTC